Below, one T cell receptor (beta chain) is given with its context. The antigen is not known. This record belongs to a study of cytomegalovirus exposure and HLA in healthy donors. General study findings and limits: V segments that were indistinguishable, TRBV6-2 and TRBV6-3 among them, were omitted from analysis. The study labeled 150 or so TCR beta chains cytomegalovirus-associated. Compared with the approximately 680-donor mean, an Asian-associated ancestry cluster reportedly had fewer N-insertions, according to a later analysis. CMV serostatus stood as the only immune exposure information on hand.

The PCR contained 60 Vbeta and 13 Jbeta primers. Produced via immunoSEQ multiplex PCR; TCRdb's table is partial and in-frame only. The sample holds 100,000 or so clones; around four fifths are singletons and the top ten take around 8.6%. V was cut by 4 bases and J by 1 base, with 9 bases left in between. The CDR3 is made up of 14 amino acids. Germline V gene data show CDR1 as SGHRS and CDR2 as YFSETQ. The sequenced sample consisted of PBMCs. The V gene is TRBV5-1, the J gene TRBJ1-3; tentatively, D is TRBD1 (6 bases). This receptor was identified in a woman aged 40-49 years in good health and CMV-seropositive. The CDR3 loop is CASSNDRSGNTIYF. The CDR3 DNA follows: TGCGCCAGCAGCAATGACAGGTCTGGAAACACCATATATTTT.